The next 2 T cell receptor beta chains were all read from a single sample in a study of T cell responses to AZD1222 COVID-19 vaccine. Profiling relied on immunoSEQ multiplex PCR, and the TCRdb table lists in-frame clones only, not all of them. The sample holds approximately 100,000 clones, 85% to 90% seen once. The material was peripheral blood, obtained on day 0 of AZD1222 vaccination. These receptors came from an adult in good health.

The chain employs TRBV9 and TRBJ2-5; TRBD2 matches 13 bases. Germline V gene sequence: CDR1 SGDLS, CDR2 YYNGEE. Losses at the gene ends were 2 bases for V and 3 bases for J; bases not matched to a gene: 1. The CDR3 runs 15 residues. This chain's CDR3 is CASSVGTSGEETQYF. CDR3 bases: TGTGCCAGCAGCGTTGGGACTAGCGGGGAAGAGACCCAGTACTTC. Looking up the rest from reference TRBV9 and TRBJ2-5 gives the full variable domain: DSGVTQTPKHLITATGQRVTLRCSPRSGDLSVYWYQQSLDQGLQFLIQYYNGEERAKGNILERFSAQQFPDLHSELNLSSLELGDSALYFCASSVGTSGEETQYFGPGTRLLVL.

The rearrangement joins TRBV18 to TRBJ1-1; D gene uncertain. With 2 bases removed from V and 0 bases from J, the gap between germline ends came to 10 bases. Germline CDR1 reads KGHSH; CDR2 reads LQKENI. The CDR3 spans 15 residues. The DNA for the CDR3 is TGTGCCAGCTCACCAGGGAGTCTCATGAACACTGAAGCTTTCTTT. Residues: CASSPGSLMNTEAFF.